The text below deals with one TCR beta chain. The read terminates 3 residues before the CDR3 end, so the remaining end is supplied by the germline J gene. This CDR3 has 14 residues. The V gene's germline CDR1 is LNHNV and CDR2 YYDKDF (reference sequence). The sample originates from a study of T cells in women clearing cervical HPV infection. immunoSEQ multiplex PCR used an average of about 1,200 ng genomic DNA. Libraries were prepared by immunoSEQ multiplex PCR; TCRdb keeps only in-frame clonotypes and omits some of them. The sample table sets out about 30,000 clones. Source material: blood buffy coat. The TCR comes from a woman between 18 and 69 years old with a cervical HPV16 infection that either progressed to CIN3+ or cleared (not recorded which). This chain joins TRBV15 and TRBJ2-3, with 10 bases matching TRBD1. CDR3 amino acids: CATSADRGLLAQYF. The sequenced CDR3 bases are TGTGCCACCAGCGCCGACAGGGGGCTACTTGCG.